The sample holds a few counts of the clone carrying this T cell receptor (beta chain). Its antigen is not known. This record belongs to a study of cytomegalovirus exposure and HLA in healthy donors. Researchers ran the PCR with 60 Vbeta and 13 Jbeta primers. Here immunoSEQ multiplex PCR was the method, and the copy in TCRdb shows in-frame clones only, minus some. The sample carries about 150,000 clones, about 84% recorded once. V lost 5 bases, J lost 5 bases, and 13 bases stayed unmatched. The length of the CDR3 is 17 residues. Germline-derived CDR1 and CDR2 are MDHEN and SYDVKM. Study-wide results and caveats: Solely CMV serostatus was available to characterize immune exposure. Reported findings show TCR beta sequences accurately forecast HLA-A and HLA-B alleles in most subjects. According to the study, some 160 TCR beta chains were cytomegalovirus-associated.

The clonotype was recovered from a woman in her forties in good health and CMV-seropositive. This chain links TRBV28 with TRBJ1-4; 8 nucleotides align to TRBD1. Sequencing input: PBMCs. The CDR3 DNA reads TGTGCCAGCAGTAGCGCTTTCAGGGGGCCTAGGAATGAAAAACTGTTTTTT. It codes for CASSSAFRGPRNEKLFF.